This TCR beta chain was identified during a study of OX40 agonist ivuxolimab in advanced cancers. On the study more broadly: Ivuxolimab doses were 0.01, 0.1, 0.3, 1.5, 3 or 10 mg/kg every 2 weeks. Enrolled patients in dose escalation had cancers that were hepatocellular carcinoma, melanoma, renal cell or head and neck cancer. Findings of the study overall: In general, CD8+ T cells held more expanded clones than CD4+ did, on average. Clonal expansion was among the lowest in partial responders at 0.1-3.0 mg/kg, especially CD8+.

Assay used: immunoSEQ multiplex PCR; TCRdb lists only in-frame clones, some missing. The sample carries 35,000 to 45,000 clones, roughly nine tenths recorded once. The V end lost 1 base, the J end lost 8 bases, and 11 bases lay between the germline ends. Looked up from germline, CDR1 is MDHEN and CDR2 is SYDVKM. The CDR3 runs 13 residues. Remarks on this clone: The antigen is unknown.

The genes are TRBV28 and TRBJ1-2, with no clear D. The source material was CD4+ or CD8+ T cells sorted from blood, sampled in a trial of the OX40 agonist ivuxolimab. This receptor was identified in an adult with an advanced solid tumor such as melanoma, head and neck, liver or kidney cancer. The DNA for the CDR3 is TGTGCCAGCAGTTTATCTACGCTCGGGGGCTACACCTTC. As protein: CASSLSTLGGYTF.